These 27 T cell receptor beta chains share one sample of origin, sequenced in a study of T-cell reconstitution after alpha-beta-depleted transplantation in children. Unique molecular identifiers featured in how the TCRbeta library was prepared. TCRdb recomputed calls from the PCR reads with MiXCR, one row per CDR3 protein. This table has a few hundred thousand distinct CDR3 sequences, about an eighth appearing once. Source: PBMCs, mostly from graft donor cells, taken 360 days after TCRalphabeta/CD19-depleted stem cell transplant. The receptors come from a male patient younger than 18 who had a stem cell transplant for acute myeloid leukemia, so the T cells may come from the graft donor.

This clonotype was counted ten times or more. The V gene is TRBV7-2, the J gene TRBJ2-1; 10 nucleotides agree with TRBD2. V trimming: 3 bases; J trimming: 5 bases; junction bases outside the gene matches: 4. CDR1 is SGHTA, CDR2 FQGNSA, per germline. The length of the CDR3 is 15 residues. The CDR3 nucleotides are TGTGCCAGCAGCTTTGGGGGGACTAGCGACAATGAGCAGTTCTTC. Protein: CASSFGGTSDNEQFF.

On this clonotype: The germline gene is not matched at one end of the junction; a read error may be the cause. The rearrangement joins TRBV7-9 to TRBJ2-1; 9 bases are shared with TRBD2. The CDR3 extends over 12 amino acids. Germline V gives CDR1 SEHNR, CDR2 FQNEAQ (reference sequence). The CDR3 DNA follows: TGTGCCAGCAGTAAGACTAGCGGTCTGGGGTCCTTC. It is translated as CASSKTSGLGSF.

This clonotype occurred many times. The junction shows a germline mismatch at one end, possibly a read error. The rearrangement joins TRBV3-1 to TRBJ2-7, with 10 bases matching TRBD2. From germline, CDR1 is LGHDT and CDR2 YNNKEL (reference sequence). The CDR3 is 14 residues long. Here the CDR3 reads CASSRTSGTYEQYF. CDR3 sequence (DNA): TGCGCCAGCAGCCGTACTAGCGGGACCTACGAGCAGTACTTC.

The chain joins TRBV6-2 or TRBV6-3 to TRBJ2-1; a possible D gene is TRBD1 (6 bases). V shed 4 bases and J shed 4 bases, with 14 bases lying between them. The germline V gene encodes CDR1 MNHEY and CDR2 SVGEGT. The CDR3 length is 15 residues. The CDR3 nucleotides are TGTGCCAGCAGTTTCACCGACAGGATTTACAATGAGCAGTTCTTC. Amino acid sequence: CASSFTDRIYNEQFF.

This clonotype was found a few times. The J gene is TRBJ1-3, the V gene TRBV10-3; D is uncertain. With 4 bases removed from V and 0 bases from J, the gap between germline ends came to 22 bases. The CDR3 is made up of 19 amino acids. Germline lookup yields CDR1 ENHRY and CDR2 SYGVKD. CDR3 sequence reads: CAISGHRRGTGSSGNTIYF. The CDR3 nucleotides read TGTGCCATCAGTGGACATAGGCGTGGCACCGGGAGCTCTGGAAACACCATATATTTT.

The chain carries TRBV20-1 and TRBJ2-5; D is unclear. Germline lookup yields CDR1 DFQATT and CDR2 SNEGSKA (reference sequence). The CDR3 spans 12 residues. V lost 3 bases, J lost 0 bases, and 5 bases lay in between. CDR3 in DNA: TGCAGTGCTAGTTTGAACCAAGAGACCCAGTACTTC. Translating it yields CSASLNQETQYF.

This clonotype was counted ten times or more. V usage is TRBV13 and J usage is TRBJ2-3; no clear D. In germline, CDR1 is PRHDT, CDR2 FYEKMQ (reference sequence). V lost 8 bases, J lost 4 bases, and 10 bases lay in between. This CDR3 contains 12 residues. CDR3 bases: TGTGCCAGCGAGAGGAAGGCAGATACGCAGTATTTT. Its protein is CASERKADTQYF.

This clonotype has ten or more counts. V and J are TRBV3-1 and TRBJ2-7; D perhaps matches TRBD2 (5 bases). Per the germline V gene, CDR1 is LGHDT and CDR2 is YNNKEL (reference sequence). CDR3 size: 14 residues. V lost 3 bases, J lost 3 bases, and 12 bases lay in between. CDR3 protein: CASSQRGMHYEQYF. The CDR3 DNA follows: TGTGCCAGCAGCCAGAGAGGGATGCACTACGAGCAGTACTTC.

This clonotype appeared a few times. The chain couples TRBV13 to TRBJ2-7; TRBD2 agrees at 8 bases. This CDR3 contains 15 residues. Germline CDR1 reads PRHDT; CDR2 reads FYEKMQ (reference sequence). V lost 8 bases, J lost 3 bases, and 12 bases stayed unmatched. CDR3 DNA: TGTGCCAGCCGGAGGACGGGAGGGACTAACTACGAGCAGTACTTC. It specifies CASRRTGGTNYEQYF.

The chain joins TRBV9 to TRBJ2-6, with D hard to call. The CDR3 is made up of 17 amino acids. Germline V gene lookup returns CDR1 SGDLS and CDR2 YYNGEE. V was cut by 0 bases and J by 0 bases, with 10 bases left in between. The CDR3 reads CASSVELRSSGANVLTF. The CDR3 nucleotides are TGTGCCAGCAGCGTAGAGCTACGGAGCTCTGGGGCCAACGTCCTGACTTTC. The full variable domain, with the rest looked up from reference TRBV9 and TRBJ2-6, is DSGVTQTPKHLITATGQRVTLRCSPRSGDLSVYWYQQSLDQGLQFLIQYYNGEERAKGNILERFSAQQFPDLHSELNLSSLELGDSALYFCASSVELRSSGANVLTFGAGSRLTVL.

The chain employs TRBV28 and TRBJ2-3; no firm D call. The CDR3 consists of 15 residues. V lost 3 bases and J 3 bases, leaving 13 bases between the germline ends. Germline values: CDR1 MDHEN, CDR2 SYDVKM. CDR3 region: CASSLGFPATDTQYF. The CDR3 DNA follows: TGTGCCAGCAGTTTGGGCTTCCCAGCAACAGATACGCAGTATTTT. The full variable domain, in which reference TRBV28 and TRBJ2-3 provide the parts outside the CDR3, is DVKVTQSSRYLVKRTGEKVFLECVQDMDHENMFWYRQDPGLGLRLIYFSYDVKMKEKGDIPEGYSVSREKKERFSLILESASTNQTSMYLCASSLGFPATDTQYFGPGTRLTVL.

The chain carries TRBV20-1 and TRBJ1-2; a possible D gene is TRBD1 (5 bases). Per germline, CDR1 DFQATT and CDR2 SNEGSKA (reference sequence). The V gene lost 7 bases and the J gene lost 3 bases, with 12 bases spanning the gap. The length of the CDR3 is 12 residues. As DNA, the CDR3 is TGCAGTGTTGGGGGGGGTCACTATGGCTACACCTTC. Residues: CSVGGGHYGYTF.

The rearrangement joins TRBV5-8 to TRBJ1-2; D is unclear. The ends were cut back, 9 bases at V and 8 bases at J, with 20 bases in the middle. This CDR3 spans 13 amino acids. The germline V gene has CDR1 SGHTS and CDR2 YDEGEE. The CDR3 is CATQPRSRRGYTF. The CDR3 bases are TGTGCCACCCAGCCGAGGAGTCGACGGGGCTACACCTTC. Full variable domain (rest looked up from reference TRBV5-8 and TRBJ1-2): EAGVTQSPTHLIKTRGQQATLRCSPISGHTSVYWYQQALGLGLQFLLWYDEGEERNRGNFPPRFSGRQFPNYSSELNVNALELEDSALYLCATQPRSRRGYTFGSGTRLTVV.

The gene calls are TRBV5-1 and TRBJ2-2; a weak D match, TRBD1 (5 bases). The CDR3 spans 16 residues. From germline, CDR1 is SGHRS and CDR2 YFSETQ. Between the trimmed V and J ends, which lost 0 bases and 2 bases, there was a span of 11 bases. The DNA of the CDR3 is TGCGCCAGCAGCTTGGGCGACAGCATTAACACCGGGGAGCTGTTTTTT. Translation gives CASSLGDSINTGELFF.

This clonotype was counted between two and nine times. The gene calls are TRBV5-8 and TRBJ2-3; D possibly corresponds to TRBD1 (5 bases). V lost 4 bases and J 3 bases, leaving 18 bases between the germline ends. Germline V gene data show CDR1 as SGHTS and CDR2 as YDEGEE. The CDR3 is made up of 16 amino acids. The chain's CDR3 is CASSRVTPSGTDTQYF. The CDR3 DNA reads TGTGCCAGCAGCCGGGTGACCCCTTCAGGGACAGATACGCAGTATTTT.

This chain links TRBV4-2 with TRBJ2-1, with D possibly being TRBD2 (5 bases). Looked up from germline, CDR1 is LGHNA and CDR2 is YNFKEQ. V lost 4 bases and J lost 9, with 19 bases in between. This CDR3 is 15 amino acids long. The CDR3 loop reads CASSPNSRGHSEQFF. CDR3 bases: TGTGCCAGCAGCCCTAATAGCCGAGGGCACAGTGAGCAGTTCTTC.

A word on this clonotype: This may come from a read error, since a much larger clone is one base off. The chain couples TRBV25-1 to TRBJ2-1, with no clear D. V lost 4 bases and J 8 bases, leaving 15 bases between the germline ends. CDR3 size: 14 residues. From germline, CDR1 is MGHDK and CDR2 SYGVNS. CDR3 loop: CASSGFGRLDEQFF. CDR3 sequence (DNA): TGTGCCAGCAGTGGATTCGGGCGGCTCGATGAGCAGTTCTTC.

Regarding this clonotype: Being one base from a much bigger clone, this may be a read error. The genes are TRBV7-9 and TRBJ1-2, with no clear D. The V gene lost 6 bases and the J gene lost 4 bases, with 6 bases spanning the gap. The CDR3 totals 11 residues. CDR1 SEHNR and CDR2 FQNEAQ come from the germline V gene (reference sequence). The CDR3 loop reads CASSLTYGYTF. For the CDR3, the DNA is TGTGCCAGCAGTTTAACCTATGGCTACACCTTC.

The gene calls are TRBV27 and TRBJ2-6; no clear D. The CDR3 covers 15 residues. Germline V gene data show CDR1 as MNHEY and CDR2 as SMNVEV (reference sequence). Trimming stripped 7 bases from V and 0 bases from J, with 10 bases between. The CDR3 DNA reads TGTGCCAGCACCCTAGGAGTCTCTGGGGCCAACGTCCTGACTTTC. This codes for CASTLGVSGANVLTF.

This clonotype was detected many times. The chain is built from TRBV20-1 and TRBJ1-2; D possibly corresponds to TRBD1 (6 bases). CDR1 DFQATT and CDR2 SNEGSKA come from the germline V gene (reference sequence). The CDR3 runs 11 residues. The ends were cut back, 3 bases at V and 5 bases at J, with 7 bases in the middle. The CDR3 spells CSASTGYGYTF. CDR3 in DNA: TGCAGTGCTAGTACAGGGTATGGCTACACCTTC.

This chain connects TRBV29-1 to TRBJ2-6, with a weak D call TRBD2 (6 bases). The CDR3 sequence is 14 residues long. V was shortened by 5 bases and J by 0 bases, with 8 bases between the two germline ends. Per germline, CDR1 SQVTM and CDR2 ANQGSEA. The CDR3 sequence: CSVRRDSGANVLTF. CDR3 DNA: TGCAGCGTTCGGCGGGACTCTGGGGCCAACGTCCTGACTTTC.

This clonotype was observed at least ten times. The V gene is TRBV9, the J gene TRBJ2-7, with D possibly TRBD1 on 6 matching bases. V lost 4 bases, J lost 2 bases, and 13 bases lay in between. Germline V gives CDR1 SGDLS, CDR2 YYNGEE. The CDR3 loop spans 14 amino acids. CDR3 coding DNA: TGTGCCAGCAGCCCATCAGGGACAACCTACGAGCAGTACTTC. Translation gives CASSPSGTTYEQYF.

The chain employs TRBV20-1 and TRBJ2-4; 7 bases line up with TRBD2. The germline CDR1 and CDR2 sequences are DFQATT and SNEGSKA (reference sequence). The CDR3 spans 19 residues. V gave up 4 bases and J gave up 1 base; unmatched junction bases: 19. The CDR3, as DNA: TGCAGTGCTAAACGAGATTTGGGCGGCGGGAGATCCGCCAAAAACATTCAGTACTTC. It translates to CSAKRDLGGGRSAKNIQYF.

This clonotype was detected a few times. The chain carries TRBV2 and TRBJ2-7, with D perhaps assigned TRBD1 or TRBD2 (6 bases each). Trimming left V 6 bases short and J 6 bases short, with 18 bases between. From germline, CDR1 is SNHLY and CDR2 FYNNEI. CDR3 length equals 14 residues. CDR3 coding DNA: TGTGCCAGCAGATCGGGGGCGGTTTTGTGCGAGCAGTACTTC. Its protein product is CASRSGAVLCEQYF.

The chain has TRBV20-1 and TRBJ2-3, with 11 bases matching TRBD1. The CDR3 length is 17 residues. V shed 3 bases, J shed 4 bases, and the junction held 12 bases outside the gene matches. CDR1 and CDR2 from the germline V gene are DFQATT and SNEGSKA (reference sequence). DNA for the CDR3: TGCAGTGCTAGCCTGGACAGGGGGCGCGTTCGCCCAGATACGCAGTATTTT. It translates to CSASLDRGRVRPDTQYF.

This clonotype showed up just a few times. A much larger clone lies a single base off, so this may be a read error. The J gene is TRBJ1-1, the V gene TRBV20-1, with D unresolved. From germline, CDR1 is DFQATT and CDR2 SNEGSKA (reference sequence). The CDR3 runs to 11 residues. Between the trimmed V and J ends, which lost 3 bases and 3 bases, there was a span of 5 bases. CDR3: CSASLDTEAFF. CDR3 nucleotides: TGCAGTGCTAGTTTGGACACTGAAGCTTTCTTT.

V and J are TRBV20-1 and TRBJ2-3, with 11 bases fitting TRBD2. CDR3 length: 15 residues. After removal of 3 bases from V and 5 bases from J, the junction contained 7 bases not matched to a gene. Germline loops: CDR1 DFQATT, CDR2 SNEGSKA (reference sequence). The chain's CDR3 is CSASLLAGEQDTQYF. CDR3 nucleotides: TGCAGTGCTAGCTTACTAGCGGGAGAACAAGATACGCAGTATTTT.